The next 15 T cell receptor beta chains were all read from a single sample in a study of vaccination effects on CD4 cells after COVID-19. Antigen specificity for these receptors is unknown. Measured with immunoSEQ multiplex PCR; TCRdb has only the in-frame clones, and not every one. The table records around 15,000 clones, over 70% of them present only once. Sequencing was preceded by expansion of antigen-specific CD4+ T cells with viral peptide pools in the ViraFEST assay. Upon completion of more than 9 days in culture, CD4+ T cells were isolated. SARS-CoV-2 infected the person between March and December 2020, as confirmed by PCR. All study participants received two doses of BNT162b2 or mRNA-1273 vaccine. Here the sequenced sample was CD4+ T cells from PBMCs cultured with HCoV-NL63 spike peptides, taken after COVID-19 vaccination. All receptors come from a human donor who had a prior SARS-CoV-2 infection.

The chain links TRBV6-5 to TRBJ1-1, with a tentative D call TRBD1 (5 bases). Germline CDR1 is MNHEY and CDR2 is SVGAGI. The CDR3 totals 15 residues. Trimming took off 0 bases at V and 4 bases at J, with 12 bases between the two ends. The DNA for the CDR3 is TGTGCCAGCAGTTACTCCTGGCAGGGAACCACTGAAGCTTTCTTT. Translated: CASSYSWQGTTEAFF.

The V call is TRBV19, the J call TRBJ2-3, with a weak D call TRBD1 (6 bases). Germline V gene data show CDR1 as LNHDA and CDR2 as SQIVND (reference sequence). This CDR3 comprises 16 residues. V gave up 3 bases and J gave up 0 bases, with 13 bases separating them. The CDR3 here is CASSMFAGESTDTQYF. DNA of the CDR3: TGTGCCAGTAGTATGTTCGCAGGGGAAAGCACAGATACGCAGTATTTT.

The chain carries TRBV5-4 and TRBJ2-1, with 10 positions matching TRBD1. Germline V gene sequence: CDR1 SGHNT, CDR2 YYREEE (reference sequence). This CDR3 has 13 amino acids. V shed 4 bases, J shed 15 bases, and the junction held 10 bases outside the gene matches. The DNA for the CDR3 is TGTGCCAGCAGCCAAGACAGGGGGCTGGGTAGGTTCTTC. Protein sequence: CASSQDRGLGRFF.

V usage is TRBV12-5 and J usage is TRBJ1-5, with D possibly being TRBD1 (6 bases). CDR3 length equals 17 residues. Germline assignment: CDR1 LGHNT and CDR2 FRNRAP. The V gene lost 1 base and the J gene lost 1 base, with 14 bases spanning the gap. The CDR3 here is CASGLEKDSGSNQPQHF. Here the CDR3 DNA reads TGTGCTAGTGGTTTGGAGAAGGACAGCGGGAGCAATCAGCCCCAGCATTTT.

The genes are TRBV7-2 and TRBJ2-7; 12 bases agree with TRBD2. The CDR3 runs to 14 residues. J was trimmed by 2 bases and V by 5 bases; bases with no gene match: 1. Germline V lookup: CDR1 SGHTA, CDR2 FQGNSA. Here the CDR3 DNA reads TGTGCCAGCAGCGCTAGCGGGGGGGCCTACGAGCAGTACTTC. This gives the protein CASSASGGAYEQYF.

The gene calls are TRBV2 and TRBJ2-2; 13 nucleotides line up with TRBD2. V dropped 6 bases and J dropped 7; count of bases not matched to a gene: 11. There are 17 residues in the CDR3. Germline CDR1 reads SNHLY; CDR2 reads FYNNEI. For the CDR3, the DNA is TGTGCCAGCAGAATACTAGCGGGGGGGCCGTCGAGCGGGGAGCTGTTTTTT. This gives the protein CASRILAGGPSSGELFF.

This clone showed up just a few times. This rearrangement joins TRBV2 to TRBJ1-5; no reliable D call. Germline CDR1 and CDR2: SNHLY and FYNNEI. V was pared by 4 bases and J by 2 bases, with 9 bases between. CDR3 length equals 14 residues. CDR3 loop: CASSGGSGNQPQHF. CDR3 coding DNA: TGTGCCAGCAGTGGAGGGTCCGGCAATCAGCCCCAGCATTTT.

As DNA, the CDR3 is TGCGCCAGCAGCTTAACACGGAACACCGGGGAGCTGTTTTTT. Translation: CASSLTRNTGELFF. J is TRBJ2-2 and V is TRBV5-1, with D hard to call. The V end lost 2 bases, the J end lost 1 base, and 6 bases lay between the germline ends. The CDR3 sequence is 14 residues long. CDR1 SGHRS and CDR2 YFSETQ come from the germline V gene.

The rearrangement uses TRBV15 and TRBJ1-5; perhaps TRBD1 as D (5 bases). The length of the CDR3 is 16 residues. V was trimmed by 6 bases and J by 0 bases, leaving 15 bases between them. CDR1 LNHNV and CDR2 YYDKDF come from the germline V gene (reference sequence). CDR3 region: CATSEGAHYSNQPQHF. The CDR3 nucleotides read TGTGCCACCAGTGAAGGGGCGCATTATAGCAATCAGCCCCAGCATTTT.

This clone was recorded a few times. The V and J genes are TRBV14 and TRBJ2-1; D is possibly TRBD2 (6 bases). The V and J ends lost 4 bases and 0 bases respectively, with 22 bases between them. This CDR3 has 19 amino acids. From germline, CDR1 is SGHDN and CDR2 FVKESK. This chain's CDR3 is CASSPHFWGEELSYNEQFF. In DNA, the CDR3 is TGTGCCAGCAGCCCCCACTTTTGGGGGGAGGAACTCTCCTACAATGAGCAGTTCTTC.

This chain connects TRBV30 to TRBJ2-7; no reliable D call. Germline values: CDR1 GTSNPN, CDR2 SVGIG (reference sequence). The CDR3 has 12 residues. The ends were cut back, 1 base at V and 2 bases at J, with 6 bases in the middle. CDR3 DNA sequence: TGTGCCTGGAGTGGAGTTACCTACGAGCAGTACTTC. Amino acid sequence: CAWSGVTYEQYF.

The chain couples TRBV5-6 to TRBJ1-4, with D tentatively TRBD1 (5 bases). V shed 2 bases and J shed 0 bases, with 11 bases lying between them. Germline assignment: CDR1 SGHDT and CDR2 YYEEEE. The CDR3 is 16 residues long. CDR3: CASSFGLRATNEKLFF. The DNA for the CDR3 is TGTGCCAGCAGCTTCGGTCTCAGGGCAACTAATGAAAAACTGTTTTTT.

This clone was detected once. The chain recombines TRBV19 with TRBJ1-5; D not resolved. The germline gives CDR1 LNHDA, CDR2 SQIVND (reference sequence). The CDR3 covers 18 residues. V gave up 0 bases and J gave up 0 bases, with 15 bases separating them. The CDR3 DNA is TGTGCCAGTAGTATAGACCGGGCCTTAACTTATAGCAATCAGCCCCAGCATTTT. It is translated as CASSIDRALTYSNQPQHF.

The CDR3 DNA sequence: TGTGCCAGCAGTGAAATGGGGAGTATGAACACTGAAGCTTTCTTT. Its protein is CASSEMGSMNTEAFF. The rearrangement links TRBV2 to TRBJ1-1; the D is unclear. CDR1 is SNHLY, CDR2 FYNNEI, per germline. V was clipped by 2 bases and J by 0 bases, with 10 bases between them. The CDR3 has 15 amino acids. The complete variable domain, with remaining parts taken from reference TRBV2 and TRBJ1-1, reads EPEVTQTPSHQVTQMGQEVILRCVPISNHLYFYWYRQILGQKVEFLVSFYNNEISEKSEIFDDQFSVERPDGSNFTLKIRSTKLEDSAMYFCASSEMGSMNTEAFFGQGTRLTVV.

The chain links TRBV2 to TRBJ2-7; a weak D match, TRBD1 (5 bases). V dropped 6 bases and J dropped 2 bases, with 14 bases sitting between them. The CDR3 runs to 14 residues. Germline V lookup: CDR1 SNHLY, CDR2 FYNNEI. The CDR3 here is CASSRQRPPYEQYF. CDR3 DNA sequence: TGTGCCAGCAGCCGACAGAGACCTCCCTACGAGCAGTACTTC. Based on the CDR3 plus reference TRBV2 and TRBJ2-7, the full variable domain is EPEVTQTPSHQVTQMGQEVILRCVPISNHLYFYWYRQILGQKVEFLVSFYNNEISEKSEIFDDQFSVERPDGSNFTLKIRSTKLEDSAMYFCASSRQRPPYEQYFGPGTRLTVT.